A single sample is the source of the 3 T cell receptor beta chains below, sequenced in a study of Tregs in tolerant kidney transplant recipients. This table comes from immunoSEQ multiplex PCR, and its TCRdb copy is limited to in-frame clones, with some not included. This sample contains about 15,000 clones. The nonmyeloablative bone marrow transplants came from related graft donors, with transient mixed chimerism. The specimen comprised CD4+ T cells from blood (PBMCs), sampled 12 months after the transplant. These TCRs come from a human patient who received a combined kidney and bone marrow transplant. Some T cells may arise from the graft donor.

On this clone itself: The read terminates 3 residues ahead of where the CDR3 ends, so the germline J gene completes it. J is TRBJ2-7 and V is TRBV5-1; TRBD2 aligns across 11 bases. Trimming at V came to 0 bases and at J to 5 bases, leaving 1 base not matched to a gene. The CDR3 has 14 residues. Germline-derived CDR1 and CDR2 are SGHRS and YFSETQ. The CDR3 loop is CASSLVSGRDEQYF. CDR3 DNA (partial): TGCGCCAGCAGCTTGGTTAGCGGGAGGGACGAG.

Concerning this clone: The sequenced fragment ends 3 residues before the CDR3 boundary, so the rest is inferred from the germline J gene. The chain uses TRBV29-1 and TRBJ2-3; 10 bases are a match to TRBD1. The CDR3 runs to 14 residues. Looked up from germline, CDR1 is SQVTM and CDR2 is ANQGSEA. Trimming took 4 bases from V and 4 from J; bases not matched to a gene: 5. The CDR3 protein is CSVGGTGVSDTQYF. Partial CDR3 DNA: TGCAGCGTTGGCGGGACAGGGGTTTCAGATACG.

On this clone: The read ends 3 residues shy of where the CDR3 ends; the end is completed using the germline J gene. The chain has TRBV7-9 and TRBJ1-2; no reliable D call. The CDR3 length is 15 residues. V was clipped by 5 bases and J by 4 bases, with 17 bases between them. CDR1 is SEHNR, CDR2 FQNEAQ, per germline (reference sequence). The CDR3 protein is CASSDQWRVTYGYTF. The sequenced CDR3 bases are TGTGCCAGCAGCGATCAATGGAGGGTTACCTATGGC.